The present entry profiles one T cell receptor beta chain with its context. In the original processing: For nucleated cells, counts were estimated from reference gene primer amplification. Here immunoSEQ multiplex PCR was the method, and the copy in TCRdb shows in-frame clones only, minus some. That table is the source of V, J and clone size, and D and trimming were worked out from the DNA. The sample consists of about 85,000 clones, about 90% of them appearing once. The data are from a study of blood T cell repertoires in COVID-19. Background on the study: Samples representing acute and convalescent COVID-19 were sourced from the United States, Italy and Spain. Sample material is recorded as cDNA or gDNA derived from T cells, B-cell-depleted T cells, or PBMCs.

Germline V CDR1 and CDR2: SGHAT, FQNNGV. The germline V and J ends were trimmed by 0 bases and 10 bases, with 10 bases remaining between them. The CDR3 is 13 residues long. Sequenced sample: peripheral blood. The rearrangement uses TRBV11-2 and TRBJ2-1; the D gene is possibly TRBD2 (6 bases). This TCR was sampled from a woman of 80 years or more with acute or convalescent COVID-19. The CDR3 DNA follows: TGTGCCAGCAGCTTAGACGGACTAACGGAGCAGTTCTTC. Amino acids: CASSLDGLTEQFF.